Presented here are 9 T cell receptor beta chains from one specimen sequenced in a study of CD8 T cells in Susac syndrome. Random hexamers served to reverse transcribe roughly 0.5 to 1 ug RNA. In TCRdb, the immunoSEQ multiplex PCR reads were re-called with MiXCR into one record per CDR3 protein. The table shows 250,000 to 300,000 distinct CDR3 sequences, with around 85% occurring only once. The specimen was CD8+ T cells from PBMCs. These receptors were collected from a human donor with multiple sclerosis.

Only one count was recorded for this clonotype. V and J are TRBV3-1 and TRBJ2-1; a weak D match, TRBD2 (5 bases). CDR1 is LGHDT, CDR2 YNNKEL, per germline (reference sequence). The CDR3 length is 13 residues. V was cut by 8 bases and J by 5 bases, with 13 bases left in between. In nucleotides, the CDR3 is TGTGCCAGCGGGGAGACTGGAGACAATGAGCAGTTCTTC. As protein: CASGETGDNEQFF.

The J gene is TRBJ2-3, the V gene TRBV6-2 or TRBV6-3; D is uncertain. Trimming stripped 6 bases from V and 6 bases from J, with 10 bases between. From germline, CDR1 is MNHEY and CDR2 SVGEGT. The CDR3 runs to 12 residues. The DNA of the CDR3 is TGTGCCAGCAGCCCTAACGTGGATACGCAGTATTTT. Translating it yields CASSPNVDTQYF.

The CDR3 loop is CASSFSGSPPDTQYF. The CDR3 bases are TGTGCCAGCAGCTTTAGCGGGAGCCCCCCAGATACGCAGTATTTT. This chain uses TRBV11-2 with TRBJ2-3, with 9 nucleotides matching TRBD2. After removal of 3 bases from V and 4 bases from J, the junction contained 5 bases not matched to a gene. This CDR3 contains 15 residues. Germline lookup yields CDR1 SGHAT and CDR2 FQNNGV.

The chain combines TRBV6-5 with TRBJ2-2; D perhaps matches TRBD2 (6 bases). V was trimmed by 0 bases and J by 4 bases, leaving 18 bases between them. CDR1 and CDR2 from the germline V gene are MNHEY and SVGAGI. The CDR3 runs to 18 residues. CDR3 bases: TGTGCCAGCAGTTACTCGATCCCACGGGAGTGGGGCACCGGGGAGCTGTTTTTT. Its protein is CASSYSIPREWGTGELFF.

The chain recombines TRBV27 with TRBJ2-3, with D maybe TRBD1 (7 bases). The V gene lost 6 bases and the J gene lost 3 bases, with 13 bases spanning the gap. This CDR3 is built from 14 residues. The germline V gene encodes CDR1 MNHEY and CDR2 SMNVEV (reference sequence). CDR3 loop: CASSSRGATDTQYF. The CDR3 nucleotides are TGTGCCAGCAGCTCCAGGGGGGCTACAGATACGCAGTATTTT.

The chain carries TRBV6-5 and TRBJ1-4; D gene ambiguous. Germline V gene data show CDR1 as MNHEY and CDR2 as SVGAGI. The CDR3 length is 15 residues. Trimming removed 5 bases from V and 2 bases from J, with 12 bases in between. As DNA, the CDR3 is TGTGCCAGCAGTCCTTGGTCCGGTACTAATGAAAAACTGTTTTTT. This gives the protein CASSPWSGTNEKLFF.

V gene TRBV27 combines with J gene TRBJ2-1; 14 bases agree with TRBD2. This CDR3 contains 15 residues. V shed 4 bases and J 8 bases; nucleotides not matched to a gene: 4. Germline V gene lookup returns CDR1 MNHEY and CDR2 SMNVEV (reference sequence). The CDR3 bases are TGTGCCAGCAGTTGGGGGACTAGCGGGAGTTATGAGCAGTTCTTC. It encodes CASSWGTSGSYEQFF.

This rearrangement joins TRBV28 to TRBJ2-6, with TRBD1 matching 9 bases. The CDR3 covers 18 residues. Germline assignment: CDR1 MDHEN and CDR2 SYDVKM. Trimming cost V 10 bases and J 0 bases; bases outside gene matches: 13. This CDR3 reads CATKSVGTGFSGANVLTF. The CDR3 bases are TGTGCCACCAAGAGTGTGGGGACAGGGTTCTCTGGGGCCAACGTCCTGACTTTC. Variable domain in full (rest from reference TRBV28 and TRBJ2-6): DVKVTQSSRYLVKRTGEKVFLECVQDMDHENMFWYRQDPGLGLRLIYFSYDVKMKEKGDIPEGYSVSREKKERFSLILESASTNQTSMYLCATKSVGTGFSGANVLTFGAGSRLTVL.

This clonotype was seen only once. This sequence joins TRBV6-5 and TRBJ2-1; 13 positions agree with TRBD2. CDR1 and CDR2 (germline): MNHEY, SVGAGI. Trimming removed 4 bases from V and 2 bases from J; junction bases left unmatched: 5. This CDR3 is 17 amino acids long. The CDR3 region is CASSSLLAGGPYNEQFF. The CDR3 DNA is TGTGCCAGCAGTTCATTACTAGCGGGAGGGCCCTACAATGAGCAGTTCTTC.